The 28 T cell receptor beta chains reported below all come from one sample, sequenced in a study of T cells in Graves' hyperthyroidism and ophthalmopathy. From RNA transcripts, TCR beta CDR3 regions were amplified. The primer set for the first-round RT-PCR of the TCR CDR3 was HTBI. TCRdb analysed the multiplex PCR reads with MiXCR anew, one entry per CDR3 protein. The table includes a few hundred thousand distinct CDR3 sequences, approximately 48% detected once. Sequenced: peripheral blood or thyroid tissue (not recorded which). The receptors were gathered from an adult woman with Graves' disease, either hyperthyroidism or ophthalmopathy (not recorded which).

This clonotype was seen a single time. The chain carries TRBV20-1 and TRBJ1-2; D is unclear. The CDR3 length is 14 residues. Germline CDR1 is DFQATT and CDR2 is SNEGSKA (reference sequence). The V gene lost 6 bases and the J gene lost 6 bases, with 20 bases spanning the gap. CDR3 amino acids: CSAAPLSQENGYTF. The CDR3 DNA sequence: TGCAGTGCCGCCCCGTTGAGCCAGGAGAATGGCTACACCTTC.

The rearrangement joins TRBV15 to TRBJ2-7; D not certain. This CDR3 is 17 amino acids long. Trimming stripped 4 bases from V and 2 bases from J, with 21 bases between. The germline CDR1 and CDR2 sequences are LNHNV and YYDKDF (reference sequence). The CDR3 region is CATSINPRRFLTYEQYF. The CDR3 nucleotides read TGTGCCACCAGCATAAACCCTAGACGGTTCCTTACCTACGAGCAGTACTTC. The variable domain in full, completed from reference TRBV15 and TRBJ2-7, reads DAMVIQNPRYQVTQFGKPVTLSCSQTLNHNVMYWYQQKSSQAPKLLFHYYDKDFNNEADTPDNFQSRRPNTSFCFLDIRSPGLGDTAMYLCATSINPRRFLTYEQYFGPGTRLTVT.

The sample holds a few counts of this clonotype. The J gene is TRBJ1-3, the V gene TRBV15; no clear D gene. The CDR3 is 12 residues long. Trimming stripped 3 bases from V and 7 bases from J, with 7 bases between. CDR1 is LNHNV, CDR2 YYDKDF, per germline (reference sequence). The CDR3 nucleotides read TGTGCCACCAGCAGCCGAGGGAACACCATATATTTT. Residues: CATSSRGNTIYF.

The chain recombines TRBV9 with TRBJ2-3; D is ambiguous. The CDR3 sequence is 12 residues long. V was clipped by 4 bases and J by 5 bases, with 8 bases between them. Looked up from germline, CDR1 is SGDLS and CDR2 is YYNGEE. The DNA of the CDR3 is TGTGCCAGCAGCCCGAGGCTAGATACGCAGTATTTT. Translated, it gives CASSPRLDTQYF.

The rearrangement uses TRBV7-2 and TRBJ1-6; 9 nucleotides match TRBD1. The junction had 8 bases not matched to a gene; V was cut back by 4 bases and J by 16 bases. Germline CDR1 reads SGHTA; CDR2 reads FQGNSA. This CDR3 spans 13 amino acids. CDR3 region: CASSSGTGQFLHF. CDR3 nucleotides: TGTGCCAGCAGCTCTGGGACAGGGCAGTTTCTCCACTTT.

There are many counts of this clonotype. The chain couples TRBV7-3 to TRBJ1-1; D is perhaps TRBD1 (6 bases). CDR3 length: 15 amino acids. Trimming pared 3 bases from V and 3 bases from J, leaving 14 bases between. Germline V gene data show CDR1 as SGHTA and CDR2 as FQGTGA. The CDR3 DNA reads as TGTGCCAGCAGCTTGAGGGGGGGCGCGGACACTGAAGCTTTCTTT. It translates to CASSLRGGADTEAFF.

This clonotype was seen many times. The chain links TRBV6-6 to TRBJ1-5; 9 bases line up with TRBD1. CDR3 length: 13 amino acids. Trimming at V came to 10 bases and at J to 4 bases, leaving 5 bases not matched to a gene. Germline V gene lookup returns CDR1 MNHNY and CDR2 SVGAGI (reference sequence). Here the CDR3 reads CATRDRDNQPQHF. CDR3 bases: TGTGCCACCCGGGACAGGGATAATCAGCCCCAGCATTTT.

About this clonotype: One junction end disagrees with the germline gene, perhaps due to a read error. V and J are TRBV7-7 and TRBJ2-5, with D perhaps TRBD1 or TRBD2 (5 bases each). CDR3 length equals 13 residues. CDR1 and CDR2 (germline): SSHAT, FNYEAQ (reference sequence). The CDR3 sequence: CASSRDLPETQYF. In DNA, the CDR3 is TGTGCTAGCAGCCGGGACCTACCAGAGACCCAGTACTTC.

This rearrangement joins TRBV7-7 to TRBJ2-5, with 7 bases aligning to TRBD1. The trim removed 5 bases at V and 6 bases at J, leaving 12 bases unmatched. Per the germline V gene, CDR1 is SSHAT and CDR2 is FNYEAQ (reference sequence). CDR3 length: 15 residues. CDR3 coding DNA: TGTGCCAGCAGCCCCCGACAGGGTGATGCCAAGACCCAGTACTTC. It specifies CASSPRQGDAKTQYF.

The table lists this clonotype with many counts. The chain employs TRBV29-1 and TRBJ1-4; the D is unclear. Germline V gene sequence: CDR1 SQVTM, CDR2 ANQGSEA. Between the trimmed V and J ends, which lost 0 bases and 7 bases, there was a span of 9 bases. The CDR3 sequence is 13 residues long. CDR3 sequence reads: CSVEDPGSEKLFF. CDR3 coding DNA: TGCAGCGTTGAAGACCCCGGGAGTGAAAAACTGTTTTTT.

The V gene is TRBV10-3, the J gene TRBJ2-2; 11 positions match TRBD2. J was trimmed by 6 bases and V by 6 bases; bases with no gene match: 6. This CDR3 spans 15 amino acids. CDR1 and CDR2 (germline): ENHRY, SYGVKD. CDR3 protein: CAIRLAGEGSGELFF. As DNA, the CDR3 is TGTGCCATCAGACTAGCGGGAGAAGGGTCCGGGGAGCTGTTTTTT.

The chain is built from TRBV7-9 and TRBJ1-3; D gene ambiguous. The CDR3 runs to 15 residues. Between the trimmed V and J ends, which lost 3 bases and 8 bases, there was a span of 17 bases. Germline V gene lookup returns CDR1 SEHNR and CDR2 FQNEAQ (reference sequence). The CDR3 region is CASSLGSGSSDTIYF. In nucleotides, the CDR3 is TGTGCCAGCAGCTTGGGAAGCGGGAGTAGCGACACCATATATTTT.

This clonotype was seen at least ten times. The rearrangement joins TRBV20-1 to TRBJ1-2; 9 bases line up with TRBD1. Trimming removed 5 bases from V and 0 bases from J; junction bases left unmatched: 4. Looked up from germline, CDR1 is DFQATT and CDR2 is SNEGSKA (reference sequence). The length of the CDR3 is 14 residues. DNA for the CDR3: TGCAGTGCTCAACAGGGGGCCACTAACTATGGCTACACCTTC. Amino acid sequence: CSAQQGATNYGYTF.

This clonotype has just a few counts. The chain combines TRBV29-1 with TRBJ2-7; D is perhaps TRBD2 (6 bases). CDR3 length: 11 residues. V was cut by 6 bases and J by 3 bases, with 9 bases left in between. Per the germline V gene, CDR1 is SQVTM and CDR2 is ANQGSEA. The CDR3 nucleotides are TGCAGCGTCGGGACTGGCTACGAGCAGTACTTC. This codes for CSVGTGYEQYF.

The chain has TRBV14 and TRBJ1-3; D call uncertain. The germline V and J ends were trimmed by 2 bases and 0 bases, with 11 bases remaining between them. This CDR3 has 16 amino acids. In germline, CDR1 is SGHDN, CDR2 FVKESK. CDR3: CASSQYLASSGNTIYF. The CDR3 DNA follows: TGTGCCAGCAGCCAATATCTGGCTAGCTCTGGAAACACCATATATTTT.

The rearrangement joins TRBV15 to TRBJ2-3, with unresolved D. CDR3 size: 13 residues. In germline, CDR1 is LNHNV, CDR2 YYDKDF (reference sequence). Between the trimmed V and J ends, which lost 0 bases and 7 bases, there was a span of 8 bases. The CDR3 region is CATSRDRLNTQYF. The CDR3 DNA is TGTGCCACCAGCAGAGATAGACTCAATACGCAGTATTTT.

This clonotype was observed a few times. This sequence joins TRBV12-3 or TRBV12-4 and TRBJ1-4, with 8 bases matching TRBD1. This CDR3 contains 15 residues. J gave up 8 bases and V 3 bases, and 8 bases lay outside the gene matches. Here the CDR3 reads CASSLAQGAGEKLFF. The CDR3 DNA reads TGTGCCAGCAGTTTGGCCCAGGGGGCAGGCGAAAAACTGTTTTTT.

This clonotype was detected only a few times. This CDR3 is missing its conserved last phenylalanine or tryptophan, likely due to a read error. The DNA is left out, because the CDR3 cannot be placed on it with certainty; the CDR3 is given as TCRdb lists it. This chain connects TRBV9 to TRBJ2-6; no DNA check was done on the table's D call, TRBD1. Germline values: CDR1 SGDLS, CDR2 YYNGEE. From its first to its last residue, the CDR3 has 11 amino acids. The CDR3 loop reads CASSVEGGTDT.

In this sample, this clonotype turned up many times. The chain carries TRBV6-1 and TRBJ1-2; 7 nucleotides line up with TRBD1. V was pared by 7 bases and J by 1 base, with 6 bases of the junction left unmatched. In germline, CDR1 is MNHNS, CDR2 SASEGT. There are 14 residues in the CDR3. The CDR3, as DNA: TGTGCCAGCAAAGGGGACAGTTTTAACTATGGCTACACCTTC. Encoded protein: CASKGDSFNYGYTF.

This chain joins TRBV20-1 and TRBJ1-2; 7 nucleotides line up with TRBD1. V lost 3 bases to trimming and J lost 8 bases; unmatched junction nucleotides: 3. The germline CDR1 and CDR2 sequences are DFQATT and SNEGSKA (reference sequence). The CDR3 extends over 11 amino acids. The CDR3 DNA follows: TGCAGTGCTAGCGGGACAGAAGGCTACACCTTC. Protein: CSASGTEGYTF.

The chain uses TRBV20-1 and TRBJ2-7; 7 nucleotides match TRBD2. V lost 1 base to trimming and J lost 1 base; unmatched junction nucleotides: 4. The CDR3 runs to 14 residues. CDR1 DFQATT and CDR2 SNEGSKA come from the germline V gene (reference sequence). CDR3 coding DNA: TGCAGTGCTAGAGCGGGAGGAAGGTCCTACGAGCAGTACTTC. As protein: CSARAGGRSYEQYF.

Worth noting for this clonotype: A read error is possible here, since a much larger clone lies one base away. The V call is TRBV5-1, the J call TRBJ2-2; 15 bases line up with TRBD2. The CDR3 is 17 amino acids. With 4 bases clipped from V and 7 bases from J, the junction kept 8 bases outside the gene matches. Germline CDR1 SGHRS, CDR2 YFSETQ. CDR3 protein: CASSGGTSGRMGGELFF. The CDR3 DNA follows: TGCGCCAGCAGCGGCGGGACTAGCGGGAGGATGGGCGGGGAGCTGTTTTTT.

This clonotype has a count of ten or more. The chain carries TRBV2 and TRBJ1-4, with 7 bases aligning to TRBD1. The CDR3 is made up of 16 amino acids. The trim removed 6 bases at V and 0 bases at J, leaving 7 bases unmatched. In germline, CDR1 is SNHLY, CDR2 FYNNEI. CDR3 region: CASSRRGKATNEKLFF. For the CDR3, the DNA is TGTGCCAGCAGCCGCAGGGGGAAAGCAACTAATGAAAAACTGTTTTTT.

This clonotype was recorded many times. Written as DNA, the CDR3 is TGTGCCAGCAGCTTATCTGGGCGGTGGGGCTACACCTTC. Translating gives CASSLSGRWGYTF. V is TRBV11-2 and J is TRBJ1-2; no clear D. The CDR3 is 13 residues long. Trimming pared 2 bases from V and 8 bases from J, leaving 12 bases between. The V gene's germline CDR1 is SGHAT and CDR2 FQNNGV.

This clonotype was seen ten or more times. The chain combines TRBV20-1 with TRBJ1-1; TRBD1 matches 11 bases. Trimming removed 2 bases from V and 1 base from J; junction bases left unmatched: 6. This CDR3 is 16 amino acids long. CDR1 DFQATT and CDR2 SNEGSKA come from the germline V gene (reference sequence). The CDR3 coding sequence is TGCAGTGCTAGATCCGGGACAGGGGGTGGGAACACTGAAGCTTTCTTT. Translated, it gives CSARSGTGGGNTEAFF.

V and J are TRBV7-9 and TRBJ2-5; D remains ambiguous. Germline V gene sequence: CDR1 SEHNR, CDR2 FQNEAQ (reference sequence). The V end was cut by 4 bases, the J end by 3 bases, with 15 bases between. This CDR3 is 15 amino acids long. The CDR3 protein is CASSSLPSDKETQYF. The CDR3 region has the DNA TGTGCCAGCAGCTCATTACCATCAGACAAAGAGACCCAGTACTTC.

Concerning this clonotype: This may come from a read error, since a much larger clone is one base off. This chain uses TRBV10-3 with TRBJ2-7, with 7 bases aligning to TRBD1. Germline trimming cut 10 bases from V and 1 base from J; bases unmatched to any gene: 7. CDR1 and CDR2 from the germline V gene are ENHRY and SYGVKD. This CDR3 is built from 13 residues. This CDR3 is CATRPGQSYEQYF. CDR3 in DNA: TGTGCCACCAGGCCGGGACAGTCCTACGAGCAGTACTTC.

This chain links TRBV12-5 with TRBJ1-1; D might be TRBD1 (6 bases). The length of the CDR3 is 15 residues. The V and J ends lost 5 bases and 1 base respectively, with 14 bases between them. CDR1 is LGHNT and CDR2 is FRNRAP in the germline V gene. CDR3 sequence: CASGPGGVGNTEAFF. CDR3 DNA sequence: TGTGCTAGTGGTCCCGGGGGCGTTGGGAACACTGAAGCTTTCTTT.